This TCR beta chain comes out of a study of blood T cell repertoires in COVID-19. In the authors' methods: Reference gene primer amplification gave nucleated cell count estimates. Some clones are missing from TCRdb's copy, which holds only in-frame ones; the method was immunoSEQ multiplex PCR. D and trimming were read from the DNA, whereas the V and J calls and clone size are those reported in that table. The table records approximately 300,000 clones, approximately 86% of them present only once. In germline, CDR1 is SGDLS, CDR2 YYNGEE. V lost 3 bases to trimming and J lost 1 base; unmatched junction nucleotides: 4. The CDR3 length is 15 residues.

The receptor was derived from a man aged 18 to 29 with active or convalescent COVID-19. V is TRBV9 and J is TRBJ2-5; 9 nucleotides agree with TRBD1. The sequenced sample was peripheral blood. DNA for the CDR3: TGTGCCAGCAGCGCCCTGGACAGGGGCCAAGAGACCCAGTACTTC. It yields the protein CASSALDRGQETQYF.